These 3 T cell receptor beta chains originate from one sample sequenced in a study of OX40 agonist ivuxolimab in advanced cancers. The library relied on the immunoSEQ multiplex PCR assay. Not all clones reach the TCRdb copy of this immuneACCESS table, which keeps in-frame sequences only. Checked studies attribute under half of the gap to unresolved V genes and leave the rest unexplained. This sample holds about 130,000 clones; 75% to 95% were observed only once. 1.1% of the sample is in the top ten clones. Material: CD4+ or CD8+ T cells sorted from blood, obtained in a trial of the OX40 agonist ivuxolimab. The receptors shown here come from an adult with an advanced solid tumor such as melanoma, head and neck, liver or kidney cancer.

The gene calls are TRBV10-3 and TRBJ1-1, with D tentatively TRBD1 (6 bases). The CDR3 length is 13 residues. The V end was cut by 0 bases, the J end by 8 bases, with 10 bases between. The V gene's germline CDR1 is ENHRY and CDR2 SYGVKD. CDR3 sequence: CAISESPGQEAFF. CDR3 bases: TGTGCCATCAGTGAGTCGCCGGGACAAGAAGCTTTCTTT.

The chain recombines TRBV6-5 with TRBJ1-1; 8 nucleotides align to TRBD1. V lost 5 bases to trimming and J lost 7 bases; unmatched junction nucleotides: 9. Germline assignment: CDR1 MNHEY and CDR2 SVGAGI. CDR3 size: 14 residues. This CDR3 is CASSPRTGLVEAFF. CDR3 DNA: TGTGCCAGCAGTCCACGGACAGGGTTAGTTGAAGCTTTCTTT.

The chain couples TRBV29-1 to TRBJ1-2, with D possibly TRBD1 on 6 matching bases. The CDR3 has 14 amino acids. V was shortened by 6 bases and J by 5 bases, with 19 bases between the two germline ends. The germline V gene encodes CDR1 SQVTM and CDR2 ANQGSEA. The CDR3 loop reads CSVSVGGSDYGYTF. The CDR3 DNA reads as TGCAGCGTCTCTGTCGGGGGCAGTGATTATGGCTACACCTTC.